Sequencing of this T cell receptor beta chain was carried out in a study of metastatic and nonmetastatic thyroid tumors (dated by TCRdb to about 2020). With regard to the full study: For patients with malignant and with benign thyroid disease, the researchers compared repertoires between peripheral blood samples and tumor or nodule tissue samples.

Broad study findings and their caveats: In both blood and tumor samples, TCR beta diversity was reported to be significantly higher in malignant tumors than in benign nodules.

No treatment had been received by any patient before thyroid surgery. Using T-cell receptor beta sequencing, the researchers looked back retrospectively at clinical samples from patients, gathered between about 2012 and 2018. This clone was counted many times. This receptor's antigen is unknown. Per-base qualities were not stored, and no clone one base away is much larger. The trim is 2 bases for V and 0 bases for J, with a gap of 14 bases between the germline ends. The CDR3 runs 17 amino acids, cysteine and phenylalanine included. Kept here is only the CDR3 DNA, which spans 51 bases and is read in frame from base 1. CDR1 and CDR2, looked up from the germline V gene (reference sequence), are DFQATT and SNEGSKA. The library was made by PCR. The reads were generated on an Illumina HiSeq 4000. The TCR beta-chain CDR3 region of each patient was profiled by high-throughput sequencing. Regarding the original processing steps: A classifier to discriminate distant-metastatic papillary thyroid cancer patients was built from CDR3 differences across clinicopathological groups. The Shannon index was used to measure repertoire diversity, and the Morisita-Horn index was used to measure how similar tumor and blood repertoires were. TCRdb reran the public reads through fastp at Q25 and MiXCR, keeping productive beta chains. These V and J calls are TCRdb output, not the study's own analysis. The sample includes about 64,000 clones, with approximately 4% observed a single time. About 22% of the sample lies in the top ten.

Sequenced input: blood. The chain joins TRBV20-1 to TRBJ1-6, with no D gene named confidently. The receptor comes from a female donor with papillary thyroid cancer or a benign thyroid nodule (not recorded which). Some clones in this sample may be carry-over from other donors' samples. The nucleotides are TGCAGTGCTAGAAACCCAATCCAGAGCTCCTATAATTCACCCCTCCACTTT. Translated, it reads CSARNPIQSSYNSPLHF.